This T cell receptor beta chain was captured by sequencing in a study of beta chain features in type 1 diabetes. Study observations and caveats: Type 1 diabetes patients had fewer VDJ junction insertions and more deletions.

CDR1 and CDR2 from the germline V gene are SQVTM and ANQGSEA. The CDR3 covers 12 residues. V lost 7 bases and J 2 bases, leaving 11 bases between the germline ends. The sequenced template was cDNA made from the entire isolated RNA. Sequenced by immunoSEQ multiplex PCR; TCRdb stores in-frame clones only, minus some. Of 620,000 or so clones in the sample, roughly 16% are singletons; the top ten hold 0.07% to 0.095%. As to this clone: Its antigen is as yet unknown.

Sequencing input: naive CD4+ T cells from blood. The chain has TRBV29-1 and TRBJ1-2; D remains unclear. This clonotype was obtained from a man aged 18 to 29 in good health. The CDR3 DNA sequence: TGCAGCGCCAGGCAGCACAACTATGGCTACACCTTC. Protein: CSARQHNYGYTF. The full variable domain, rest sourced from reference TRBV29-1 and TRBJ1-2, is SAVISQKPSRDICQRGTSLTIQCQVDSQVTMMFWYRQQPGQSLTLIATANQGSEATYESGFVIDKFPISRPNLTFSTLTVSNMSPEDSSIYLCSARQHNYGYTFGSGTRLTVV.